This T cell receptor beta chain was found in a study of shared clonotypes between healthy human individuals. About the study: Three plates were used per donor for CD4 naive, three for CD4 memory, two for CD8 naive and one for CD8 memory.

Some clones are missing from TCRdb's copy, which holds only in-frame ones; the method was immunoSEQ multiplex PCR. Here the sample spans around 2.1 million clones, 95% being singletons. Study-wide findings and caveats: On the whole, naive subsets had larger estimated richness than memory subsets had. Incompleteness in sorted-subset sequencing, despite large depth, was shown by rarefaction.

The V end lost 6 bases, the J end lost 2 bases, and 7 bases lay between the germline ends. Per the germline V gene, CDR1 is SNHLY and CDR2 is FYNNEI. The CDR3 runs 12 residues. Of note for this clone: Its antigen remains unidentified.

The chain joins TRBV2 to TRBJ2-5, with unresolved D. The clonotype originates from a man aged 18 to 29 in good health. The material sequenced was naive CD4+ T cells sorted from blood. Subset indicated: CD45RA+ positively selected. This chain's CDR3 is CASSQTQETQYF. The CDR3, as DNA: TGTGCCAGCAGCCAGACACAAGAGACCCAGTACTTC. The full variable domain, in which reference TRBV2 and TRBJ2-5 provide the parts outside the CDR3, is EPEVTQTPSHQVTQMGQEVILRCVPISNHLYFYWYRQILGQKVEFLVSFYNNEISEKSEIFDDQFSVERPDGSNFTLKIRSTKLEDSAMYFCASSQTQETQYFGPGTRLLVL.